This is a list of T cell receptor beta chains from one sample in a study of blood T cell repertoires in COVID-19. Measured with immunoSEQ multiplex PCR; TCRdb has only the in-frame clones, and not every one. The sample lists about 13,000 clones, 65% to 90% occurring once. Sequencing input: peripheral blood. Every receptor here comes from a man in his forties with active or convalescent COVID-19. Both conserved end residues are part of each CDR3. The D gene is left open where the match is weak. Size values are once, few and many counts, or a class for expanded clones, and some rows have none.

CDR3aa	CDR3nt	abundance	j_gene	d_gene	v_gene
CASSFYGEQFF	TGTGCCAGCAGTTTTTACGGTGAGCAGTTCTTC	NA	TRBJ2-1	NA	TRBV27
CASSDWTGGPSDTQYF	TGTGCCAGCAGTGATTGGACAGGGGGTCCCTCCGATACGCAGTATTTT	once	TRBJ2-3	TRBD1	TRBV25-1
CASSQDLATPPRELFF	TGTGCCAGCAGCCAAGATTTAGCTACCCCGCCCCGGGAGCTGTTTTTT	few	TRBJ2-2	NA	TRBV4-2
CASRSAGTDTQYF	TGTGCCAGCAGATCCGCAGGCACAGATACGCAGTATTTT	NA	TRBJ2-3	NA	TRBV5-4
CASRATEMHEQYF	TGTGCCAGCAGGGCGACAGAGATGCACGAGCAGTACTTC	NA	TRBJ2-7	NA	TRBV6-5
CASSFRSNQPQHF	TGTGCCAGCAGCTTCAGGAGCAATCAGCCCCAGCATTTT	NA	TRBJ1-5	NA	TRBV7-2
CASSYNAAGTEPSDTQYF	TGTGCCAGCAGTTACAACGCGGCGGGAACCGAACCCTCAGATACGCAGTATTTT	NA	TRBJ2-3	NA	TRBV6-2/TRBV6-3
CASRQMGTEAFF	TGTGCCAGCAGACAGATGGGCACTGAAGCTTTCTTT	NA	TRBJ1-1	NA	TRBV6-5
CASSPTLAGGPRSDEQFF	TGTGCCAGCAGTCCCACTCTAGCGGGAGGCCCGCGGTCCGATGAGCAGTTCTTC	NA	TRBJ2-1	TRBD2	TRBV6-6
CASSIDSNSPLHF	TGTGCCAGCAGCATCGACAGCAATTCACCCCTCCACTTT	NA	TRBJ1-6	NA	TRBV11-3
CASSYGGSYTF	TGTGCCAGCAGTTACGGGGGAAGCTACACCTTC	NA	TRBJ1-2	NA	TRBV12-3/TRBV12-4
CASSPGGVVYEQYF	TGTGCCAGCAGCCCAGGGGGCGTCGTATACGAGCAGTACTTC	NA	TRBJ2-7	TRBD1	TRBV6-6
CASSLRDRWNLDGYTF	TGCGCCAGCAGCCTGCGGGACAGGTGGAACTTAGATGGCTACACCTTC	NA	TRBJ1-2	TRBD1	TRBV4-3
CASSPRGEGGYEQYF	TGTGCCAGCAGCCCCCGGGGGGAGGGCGGTTACGAGCAGTACTTC	NA	TRBJ2-7	TRBD2	TRBV13
CASSSKHPDTQYF	TGTGCCAGCAGTTCCAAACACCCGGATACGCAGTATTTT	NA	TRBJ2-3	NA	TRBV27
CASSWDRTEKLFF	TGTGCCAGCAGCTGGGACAGGACTGAAAAACTGTTTTTT	NA	TRBJ1-4	TRBD1	TRBV12-3/TRBV12-4
CASSKKTGPWEKLFF	TGTGCCAGCAGTAAAAAGACAGGGCCATGGGAAAAACTGTTTTTT	NA	TRBJ1-4	NA	TRBV21-1
CASSTTGIEKLFF	TGTGCCAGCAGTACAACAGGGATTGAAAAACTGTTTTTT	NA	TRBJ1-4	NA	TRBV11-3
CASSSGLAGADTQYF	TGTGCCAGCAGCTCGGGACTAGCGGGAGCGGATACGCAGTATTTT	NA	TRBJ2-3	TRBD2	TRBV7-3
CASSDNGVEETQYF	TGTGCCAGCAGCGATAACGGGGTGGAAGAGACCCAGTACTTC	NA	TRBJ2-5	NA	TRBV3-1/TRBV3-2
CASSQDVMVCLFRYNSPLHF	TGTGCCAGCAGCCAAGATGTTATGGTATGTCTTTTCCGGTATAATTCACCCCTCCACTTT	NA	TRBJ1-6	NA	TRBV14
CASSFLEARGYEQYF	TGTGCCAGCAGCTTCTTAGAAGCACGAGGCTACGAGCAGTACTTC	NA	TRBJ2-7	NA	TRBV7-9
CASSRGLNYGYTF	TGTGCCAGTAGTAGAGGACTTAACTATGGCTACACCTTC	NA	TRBJ1-2	NA	TRBV19
CASSGLTGTNEKLFF	TGTGCCAGCAGCGGCCTCACGGGTACTAATGAAAAACTGTTTTTT	NA	TRBJ1-4	NA	TRBV9
CASSLTGMPDTQYF	TGTGCCAGCAGCTTGACAGGGATGCCCGATACGCAGTATTTT	NA	TRBJ2-3	TRBD1	TRBV7-9
CASSYQGRTEAFF	TGTGCCAGCAGCTACCAGGGGAGAACTGAAGCTTTCTTT	NA	TRBJ1-1	NA	TRBV6-6
CASSQDLGGGSGYTF	TGTGCCAGCAGCCAAGATCTAGGAGGGGGCAGTGGCTACACCTTC	NA	TRBJ1-2	TRBD1	TRBV4-2
CASSDSATGELFF	TGTGCCAGCAGTGACTCGGCTACCGGGGAGCTGTTTTTT	once	TRBJ2-2	NA	TRBV6-4
CASSGYRDYEQYF	TGTGCCAGCAGCGGGTACCGGGACTACGAGCAGTACTTC	NA	TRBJ2-7	NA	TRBV9
CASSIDGEYEQFF	TGTGCCAGTAGTATAGACGGGGAATATGAGCAGTTCTTC	NA	TRBJ2-1	NA	TRBV19
CASSLAGGRDTQYF	TGTGCCAGCAGCTTAGCGGGAGGGCGCGATACGCAGTATTTT	NA	TRBJ2-3	TRBD2	TRBV7-9